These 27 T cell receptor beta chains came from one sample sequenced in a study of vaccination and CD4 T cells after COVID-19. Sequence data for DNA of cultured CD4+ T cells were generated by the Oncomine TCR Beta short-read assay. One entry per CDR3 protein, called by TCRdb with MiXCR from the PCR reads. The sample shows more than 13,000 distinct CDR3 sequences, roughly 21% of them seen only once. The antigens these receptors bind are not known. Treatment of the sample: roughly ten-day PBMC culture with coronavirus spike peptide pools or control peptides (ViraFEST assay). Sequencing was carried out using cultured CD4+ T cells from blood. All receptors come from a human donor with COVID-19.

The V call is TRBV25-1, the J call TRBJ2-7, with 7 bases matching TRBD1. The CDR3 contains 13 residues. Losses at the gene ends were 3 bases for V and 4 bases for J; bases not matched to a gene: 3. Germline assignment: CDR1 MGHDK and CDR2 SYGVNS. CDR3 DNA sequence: TGTGCCAGCAGTGAGGGGACAGTTTACGAGCAGTACTTC. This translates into CASSEGTVYEQYF.

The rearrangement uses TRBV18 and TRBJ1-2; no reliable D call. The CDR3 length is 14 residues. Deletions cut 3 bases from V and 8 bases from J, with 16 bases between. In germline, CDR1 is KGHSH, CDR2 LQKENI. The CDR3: CASSPTDILGGYTF. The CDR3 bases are TGTGCCAGCTCACCTACAGACATCTTGGGGGGCTACACCTTC.

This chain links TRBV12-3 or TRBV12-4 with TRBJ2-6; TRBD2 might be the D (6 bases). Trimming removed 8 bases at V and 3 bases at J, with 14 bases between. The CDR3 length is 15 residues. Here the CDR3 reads CASGRRGDGANVLTF. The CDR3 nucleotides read TGTGCCAGCGGGCGGAGGGGTGATGGGGCCAACGTCCTGACTTTC.

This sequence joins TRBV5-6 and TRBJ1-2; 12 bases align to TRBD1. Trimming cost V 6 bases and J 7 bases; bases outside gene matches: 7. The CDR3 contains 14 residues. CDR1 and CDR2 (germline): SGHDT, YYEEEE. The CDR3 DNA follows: TGTGCCAGCACCGGGACAGGGGGCCTTCTTGGCTACACCTTC. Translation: CASTGTGGLLGYTF.

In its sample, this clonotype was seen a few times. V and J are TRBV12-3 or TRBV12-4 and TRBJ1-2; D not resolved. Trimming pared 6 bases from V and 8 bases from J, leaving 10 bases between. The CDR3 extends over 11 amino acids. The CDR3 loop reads CASSDLYGYTF. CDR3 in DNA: TGTGCCAGCAGCGATTTATACGGCTACACCTTC.

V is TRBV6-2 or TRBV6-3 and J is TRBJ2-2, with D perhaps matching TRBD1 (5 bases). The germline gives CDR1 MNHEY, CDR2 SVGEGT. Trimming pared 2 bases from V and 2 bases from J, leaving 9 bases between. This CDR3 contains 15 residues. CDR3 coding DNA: TGTGCCAGCAGTTACGGGGCTAGTAACACCGGGGAGCTGTTTTTT. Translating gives CASSYGASNTGELFF.

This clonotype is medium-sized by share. CDR3 coding DNA: TGTGCCAGCAGCCAGGACAGGGGTAGCGGACAGCCCCAGCATTTT. Protein product: CASSQDRGSGQPQHF. The gene calls are TRBV7-2 and TRBJ1-5; 9 bases agree with TRBD1. CDR1 and CDR2 from the germline V gene are SGHTA and FQGNSA. The CDR3 covers 15 residues. Trimming cost V 5 bases and J 7 bases; bases outside gene matches: 9.

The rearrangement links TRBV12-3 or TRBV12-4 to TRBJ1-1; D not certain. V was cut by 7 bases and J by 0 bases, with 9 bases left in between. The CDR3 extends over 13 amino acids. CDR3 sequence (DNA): TGTGCCAGCAATGTGAGGTTGAACACTGAAGCTTTCTTT. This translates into CASNVRLNTEAFF.

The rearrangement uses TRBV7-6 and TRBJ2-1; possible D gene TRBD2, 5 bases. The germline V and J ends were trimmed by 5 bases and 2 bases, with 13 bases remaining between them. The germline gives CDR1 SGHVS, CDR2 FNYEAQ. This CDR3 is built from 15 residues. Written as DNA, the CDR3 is TGTGCCAGCAGCGGCGGGCCAAATCCCTACAATGAGCAGTTCTTC. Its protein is CASSGGPNPYNEQFF.

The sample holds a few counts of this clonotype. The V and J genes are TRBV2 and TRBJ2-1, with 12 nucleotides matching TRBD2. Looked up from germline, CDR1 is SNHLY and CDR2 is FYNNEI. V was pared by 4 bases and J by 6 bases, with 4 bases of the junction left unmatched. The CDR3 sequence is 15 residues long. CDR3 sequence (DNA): TGTGCCAGCAGTGGAGGACTAGCGGGAACCAATGAGCAGTTCTTC. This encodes CASSGGLAGTNEQFF.

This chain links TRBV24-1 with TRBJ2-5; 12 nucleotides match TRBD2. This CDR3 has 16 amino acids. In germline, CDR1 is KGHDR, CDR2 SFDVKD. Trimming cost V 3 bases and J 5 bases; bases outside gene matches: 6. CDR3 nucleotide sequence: TGTGCCACCAGTGATGCGACTAGCGGGGGATCTGAGACCCAGTACTTC. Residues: CATSDATSGGSETQYF.

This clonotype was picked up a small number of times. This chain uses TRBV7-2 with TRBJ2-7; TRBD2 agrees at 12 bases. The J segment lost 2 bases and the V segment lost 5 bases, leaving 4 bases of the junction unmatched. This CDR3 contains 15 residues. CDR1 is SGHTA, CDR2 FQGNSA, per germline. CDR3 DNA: TGTGCCAGCAGCACCGGACTAGCGGGGACCTACGAGCAGTACTTC. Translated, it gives CASSTGLAGTYEQYF.

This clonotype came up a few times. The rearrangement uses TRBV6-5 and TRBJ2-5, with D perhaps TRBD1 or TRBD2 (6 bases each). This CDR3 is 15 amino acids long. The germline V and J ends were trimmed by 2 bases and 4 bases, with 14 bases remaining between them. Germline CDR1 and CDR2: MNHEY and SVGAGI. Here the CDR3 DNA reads TGTGCCAGCAGTTACAATCGGGGGCGTGGAGAGACCCAGTACTTC. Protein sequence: CASSYNRGRGETQYF.

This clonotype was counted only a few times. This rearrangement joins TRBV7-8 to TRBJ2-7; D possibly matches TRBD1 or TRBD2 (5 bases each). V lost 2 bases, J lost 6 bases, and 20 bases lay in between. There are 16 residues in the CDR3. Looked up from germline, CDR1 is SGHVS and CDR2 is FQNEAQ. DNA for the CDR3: TGTGCCAGCAGCTTACTTTGGACTGGGGCTCGGCTCGAGCAGTACTTC. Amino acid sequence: CASSLLWTGARLEQYF.

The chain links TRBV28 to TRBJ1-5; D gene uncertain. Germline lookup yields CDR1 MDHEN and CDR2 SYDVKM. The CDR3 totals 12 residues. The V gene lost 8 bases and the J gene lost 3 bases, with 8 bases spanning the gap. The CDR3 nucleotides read TGTGCCAGCGAGGGAATCAATCAGCCCCAGCATTTT. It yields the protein CASEGINQPQHF.

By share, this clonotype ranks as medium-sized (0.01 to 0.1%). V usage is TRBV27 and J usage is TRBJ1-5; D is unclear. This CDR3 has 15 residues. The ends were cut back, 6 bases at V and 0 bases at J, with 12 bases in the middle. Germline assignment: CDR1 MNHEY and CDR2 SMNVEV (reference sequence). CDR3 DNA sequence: TGTGCCAGCAGCCCCTTGGTCGATAGCAATCAGCCCCAGCATTTT. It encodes CASSPLVDSNQPQHF.

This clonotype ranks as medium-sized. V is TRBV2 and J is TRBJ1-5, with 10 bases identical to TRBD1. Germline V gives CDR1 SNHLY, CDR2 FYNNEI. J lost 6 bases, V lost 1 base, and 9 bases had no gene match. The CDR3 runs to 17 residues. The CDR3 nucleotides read TGTGCCAGCAGTGAAGGACAGGGGGCCTTTTGGGTTCAGCCCCAGCATTTT. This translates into CASSEGQGAFWVQPQHF.

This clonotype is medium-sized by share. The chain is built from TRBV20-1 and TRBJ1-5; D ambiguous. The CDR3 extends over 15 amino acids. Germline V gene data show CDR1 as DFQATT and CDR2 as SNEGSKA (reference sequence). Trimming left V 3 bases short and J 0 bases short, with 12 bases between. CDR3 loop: CSARLLTGSNQPQHF. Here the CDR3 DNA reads TGCAGTGCTAGGCTGCTGACCGGTAGCAATCAGCCCCAGCATTTT.

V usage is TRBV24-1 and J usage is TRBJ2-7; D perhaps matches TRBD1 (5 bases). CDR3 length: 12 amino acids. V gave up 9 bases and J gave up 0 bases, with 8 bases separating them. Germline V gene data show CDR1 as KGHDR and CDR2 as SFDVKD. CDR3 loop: CATSRDSYEQYF. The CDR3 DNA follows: TGTGCCACCTCCAGGGACTCCTACGAGCAGTACTTC.

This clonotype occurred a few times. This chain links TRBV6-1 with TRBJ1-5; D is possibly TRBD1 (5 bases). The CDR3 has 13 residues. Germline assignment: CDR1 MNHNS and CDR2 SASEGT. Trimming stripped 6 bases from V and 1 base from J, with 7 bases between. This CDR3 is CASRGTSNQPQHF. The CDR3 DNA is TGTGCCAGCAGGGGGACGAGCAATCAGCCCCAGCATTTT.

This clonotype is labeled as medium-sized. The CDR3 bases are TGTGCCAGCAGCAAAGAGGGCGGGGAGAACACTGAAGCTTTCTTT. It encodes CASSKEGGENTEAFF. V and J are TRBV27 and TRBJ1-1; D gene ambiguous. The V gene lost 6 bases and the J gene lost 1 base, with 15 bases spanning the gap. The CDR3 is 15 residues long. In germline, CDR1 is MNHEY, CDR2 SMNVEV (reference sequence).

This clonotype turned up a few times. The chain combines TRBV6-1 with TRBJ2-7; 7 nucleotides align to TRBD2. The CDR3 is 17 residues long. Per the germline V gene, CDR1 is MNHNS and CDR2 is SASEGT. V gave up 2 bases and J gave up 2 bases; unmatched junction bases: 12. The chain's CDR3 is CASSEQSGGLLTYEQYF. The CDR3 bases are TGTGCCAGCAGTGAACAATCGGGGGGACTGCTCACCTACGAGCAGTACTTC.

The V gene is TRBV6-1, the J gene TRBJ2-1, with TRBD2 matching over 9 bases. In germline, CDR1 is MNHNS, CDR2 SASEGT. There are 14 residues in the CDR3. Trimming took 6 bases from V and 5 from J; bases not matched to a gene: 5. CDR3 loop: CASRVTSGHNEQFF. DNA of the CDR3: TGTGCCAGCAGGGTGACTAGCGGCCACAATGAGCAGTTCTTC.

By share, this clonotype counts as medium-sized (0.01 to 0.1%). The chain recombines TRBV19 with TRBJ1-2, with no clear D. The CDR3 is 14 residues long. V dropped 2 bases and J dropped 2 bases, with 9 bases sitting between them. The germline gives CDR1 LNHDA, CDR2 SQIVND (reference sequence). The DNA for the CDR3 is TGTGCCAGTAGTATAAGCACGGCAAACTATGGCTACACCTTC. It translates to CASSISTANYGYTF.

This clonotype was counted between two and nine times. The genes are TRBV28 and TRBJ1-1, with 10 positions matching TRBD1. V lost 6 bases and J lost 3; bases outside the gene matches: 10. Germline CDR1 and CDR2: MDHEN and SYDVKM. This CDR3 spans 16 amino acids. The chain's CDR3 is CASSGAGQGSYTEAFF. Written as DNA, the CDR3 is TGTGCCAGCAGCGGGGCGGGACAGGGGTCGTACACTGAAGCTTTCTTT. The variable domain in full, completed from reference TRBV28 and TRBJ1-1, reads DVKVTQSSRYLVKRTGEKVFLECVQDMDHENMFWYRQDPGLGLRLIYFSYDVKMKEKGDIPEGYSVSREKKERFSLILESASTNQTSMYLCASSGAGQGSYTEAFFGQGTRLTVV.

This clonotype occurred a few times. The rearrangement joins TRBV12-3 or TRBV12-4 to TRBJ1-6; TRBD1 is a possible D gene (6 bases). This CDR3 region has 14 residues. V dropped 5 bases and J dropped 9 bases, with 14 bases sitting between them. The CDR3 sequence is CASSPSGTPSPLHF. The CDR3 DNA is TGTGCCAGCAGTCCTTCCGGGACACCTTCACCCCTCCACTTT.

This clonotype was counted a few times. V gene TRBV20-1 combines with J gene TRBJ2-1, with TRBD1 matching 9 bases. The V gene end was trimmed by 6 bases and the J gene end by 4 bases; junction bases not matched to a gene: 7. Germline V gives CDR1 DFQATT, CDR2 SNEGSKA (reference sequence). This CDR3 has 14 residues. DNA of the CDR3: TGCAGTGCGGGCCGACAGGGGGTTTACAATGAGCAGTTCTTC. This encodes CSAGRQGVYNEQFF.